This TCR beta chain was sequenced for a study of blood T cells in healthy people across ages. Primers used in a second PCR of about 6 to 11 cycles were a sample-barcoded 5' primer and a J-beta primer mix. Template switching added a 12-random-nucleotide identifier to every cDNA molecule. MiXCR was run by TCRdb on the 5' RACE reads, yielding one entry per CDR3 protein. The sample includes about 1.6 million distinct CDR3 sequences, about 35% of them seen just once. Healthy Caucasians from Russia aged about 6 to 100 served as donors. This clonotype came up a few times. Antigen: not known. Trimming stripped 4 bases from V and 5 bases from J, with 12 bases between. This CDR3 is built from 14 residues. The study, taken as a whole, reports: Researchers judged that diversity estimates from one million T cells fell short of true values. Across the age range, TCR beta diversity per million T cells fell in a roughly linear way.

This clonotype originated in a young woman in good health. The rearrangement joins TRBV12-3 or TRBV12-4 to TRBJ2-1; a possible D gene is TRBD1 (6 bases). The sequencing sample was made of blood. The CDR3 nucleotides read TGTGCCAGCAGTTCTTACAGGGTTGACAATGAGCAGTTCTTC. Translated, it gives CASSSYRVDNEQFF.